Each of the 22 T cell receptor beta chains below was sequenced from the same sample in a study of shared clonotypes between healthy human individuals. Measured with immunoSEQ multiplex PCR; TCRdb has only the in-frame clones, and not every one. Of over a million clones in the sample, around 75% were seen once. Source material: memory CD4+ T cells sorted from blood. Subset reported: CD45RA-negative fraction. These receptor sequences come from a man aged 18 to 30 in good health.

The CDR3 DNA reads as TGTGCCAGCACCTTAGTGGGGACTAGCGGGGGAGATACGCAGTATTTT. This sequence encodes CASTLVGTSGGDTQYF. The V and J genes are TRBV2 and TRBJ2-3, with 14 bases that match TRBD2. Germline assignment: CDR1 SNHLY and CDR2 FYNNEI. Trimming cost V 7 bases and J 5 bases; bases outside gene matches: 8. This CDR3 is built from 16 residues.

The chain's CDR3 is CASSPWTVSNQPQHF. The CDR3 coding sequence is TGTGCCAGCAGCCCCTGGACGGTTAGCAATCAGCCCCAGCATTTT. The J gene is TRBJ1-5, the V gene TRBV5-8; no reliable D call. V lost 4 bases and J lost 0, with 11 bases in between. Germline-derived CDR1 and CDR2 are SGHTS and YDEGEE. This CDR3 is built from 15 residues.

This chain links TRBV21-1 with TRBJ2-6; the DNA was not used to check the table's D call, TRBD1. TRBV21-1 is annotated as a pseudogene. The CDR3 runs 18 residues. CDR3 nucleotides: TGTGCCAGCAGCGTTAGGAGGGACAGCTTCTCTGGGGCCAACGTCCTGACTTTC. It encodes CASSVRRDSFSGANVLTF.

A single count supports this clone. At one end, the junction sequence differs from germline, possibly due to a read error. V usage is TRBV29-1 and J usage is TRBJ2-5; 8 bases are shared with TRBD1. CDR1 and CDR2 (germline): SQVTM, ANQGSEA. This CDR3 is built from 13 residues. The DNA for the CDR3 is TGCAGCGGTGAAACAGGGGGAATTGAGACCCAGTACTTC. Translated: CSGETGGIETQYF.

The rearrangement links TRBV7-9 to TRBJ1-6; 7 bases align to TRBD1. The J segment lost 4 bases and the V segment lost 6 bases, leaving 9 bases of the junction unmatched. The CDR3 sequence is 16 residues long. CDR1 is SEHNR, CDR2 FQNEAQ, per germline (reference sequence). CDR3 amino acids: CASSLSGTAYNSPLHF. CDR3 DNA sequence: TGTGCCAGCAGTCTTTCCGGGACAGCGTATAATTCACCCCTCCACTTT.

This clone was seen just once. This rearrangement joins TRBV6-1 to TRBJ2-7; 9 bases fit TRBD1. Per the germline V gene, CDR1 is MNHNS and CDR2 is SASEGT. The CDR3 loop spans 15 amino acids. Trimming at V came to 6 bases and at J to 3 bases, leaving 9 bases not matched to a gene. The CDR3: CASSHSRDRDYEQYF. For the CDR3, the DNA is TGTGCCAGCAGCCACTCCCGGGACAGGGACTACGAGCAGTACTTC.

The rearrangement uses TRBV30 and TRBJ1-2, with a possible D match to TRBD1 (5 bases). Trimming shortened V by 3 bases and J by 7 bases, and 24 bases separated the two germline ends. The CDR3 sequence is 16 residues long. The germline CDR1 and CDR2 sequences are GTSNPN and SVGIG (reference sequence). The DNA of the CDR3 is TGTGCCTGGAGCGGATCCGGGACCCACGATGGTTCTGGCTACACCTTC. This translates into CAWSGSGTHDGSGYTF.

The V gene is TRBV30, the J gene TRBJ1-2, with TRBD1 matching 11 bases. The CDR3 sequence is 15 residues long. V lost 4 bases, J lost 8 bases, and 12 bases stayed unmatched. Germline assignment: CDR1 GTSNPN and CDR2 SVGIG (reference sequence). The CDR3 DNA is TGTGCCTGGATCGAAGAGGACAGGGGGCGGAAGGGCTACACCTTC. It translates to CAWIEEDRGRKGYTF.

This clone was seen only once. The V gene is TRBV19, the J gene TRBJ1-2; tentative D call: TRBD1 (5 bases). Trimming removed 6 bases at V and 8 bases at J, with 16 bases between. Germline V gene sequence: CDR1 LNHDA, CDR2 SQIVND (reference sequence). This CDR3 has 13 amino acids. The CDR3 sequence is CASRGRGSGGYTF. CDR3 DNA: TGTGCCAGTAGAGGAAGGGGTAGTGGCGGCTACACCTTC.

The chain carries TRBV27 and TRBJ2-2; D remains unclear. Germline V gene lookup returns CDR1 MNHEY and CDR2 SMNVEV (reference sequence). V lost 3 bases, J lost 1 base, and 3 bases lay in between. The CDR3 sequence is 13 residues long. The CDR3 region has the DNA TGTGCCAGCAGTTTTGGGAACACCGGGGAGCTGTTTTTT. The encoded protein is CASSFGNTGELFF.

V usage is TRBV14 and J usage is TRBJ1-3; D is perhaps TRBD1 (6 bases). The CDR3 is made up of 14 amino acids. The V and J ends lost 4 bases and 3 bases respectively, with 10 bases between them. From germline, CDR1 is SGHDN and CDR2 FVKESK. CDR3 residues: CASSRQGFGNTIYF. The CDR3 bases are TGTGCCAGCAGCCGCCAGGGGTTTGGAAACACCATATATTTT.

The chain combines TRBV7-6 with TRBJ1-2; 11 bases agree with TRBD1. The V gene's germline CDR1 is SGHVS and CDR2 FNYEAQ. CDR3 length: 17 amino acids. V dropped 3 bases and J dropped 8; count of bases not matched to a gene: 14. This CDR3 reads CASSFRDRGDRSYGYTF. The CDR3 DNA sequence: TGTGCCAGCAGCTTCCGGGACAGGGGGGATCGGTCGTACGGCTACACCTTC.

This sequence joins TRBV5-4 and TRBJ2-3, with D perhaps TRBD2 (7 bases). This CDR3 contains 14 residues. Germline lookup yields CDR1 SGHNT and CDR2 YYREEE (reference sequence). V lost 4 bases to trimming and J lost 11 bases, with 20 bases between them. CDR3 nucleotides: TGTGCCAGCAGCGGGAGGGGGGCGGACGCCGGGCAGTATTTT. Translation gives CASSGRGADAGQYF.

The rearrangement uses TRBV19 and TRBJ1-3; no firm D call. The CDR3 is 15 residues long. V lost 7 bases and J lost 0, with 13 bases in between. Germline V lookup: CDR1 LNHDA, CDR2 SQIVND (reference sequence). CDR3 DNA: TGTGCCAGTACGCTAGACCGAATCTCTGGAAACACCATATATTTT. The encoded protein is CASTLDRISGNTIYF.

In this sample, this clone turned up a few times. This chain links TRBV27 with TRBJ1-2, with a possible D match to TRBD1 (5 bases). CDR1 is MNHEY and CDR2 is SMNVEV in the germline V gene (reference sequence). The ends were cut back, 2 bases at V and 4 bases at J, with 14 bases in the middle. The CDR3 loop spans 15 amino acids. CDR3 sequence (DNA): TGTGCCAGCAGTTTAACCACACGGGGCTTCTATGGCTACACCTTC. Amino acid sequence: CASSLTTRGFYGYTF.

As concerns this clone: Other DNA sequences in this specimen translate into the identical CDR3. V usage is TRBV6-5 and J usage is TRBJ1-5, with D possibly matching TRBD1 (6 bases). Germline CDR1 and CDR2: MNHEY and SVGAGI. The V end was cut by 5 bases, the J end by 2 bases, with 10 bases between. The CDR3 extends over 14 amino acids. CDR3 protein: CASSEQGGNQPQHF. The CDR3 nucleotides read TGTGCCAGCAGTGAACAGGGAGGCAATCAGCCCCAGCATTTT.

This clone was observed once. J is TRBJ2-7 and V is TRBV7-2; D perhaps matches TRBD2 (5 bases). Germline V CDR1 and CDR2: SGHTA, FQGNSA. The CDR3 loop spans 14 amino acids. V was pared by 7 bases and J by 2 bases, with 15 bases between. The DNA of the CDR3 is TGTGCCAGCACCGTCCTCAGCGGACCCTACGAGCAGTACTTC. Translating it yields CASTVLSGPYEQYF.

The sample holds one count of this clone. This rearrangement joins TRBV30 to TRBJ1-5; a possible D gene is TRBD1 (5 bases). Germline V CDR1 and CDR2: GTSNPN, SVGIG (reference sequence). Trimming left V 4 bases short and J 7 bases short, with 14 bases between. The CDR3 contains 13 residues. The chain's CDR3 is CAWTRSGDQPQHF. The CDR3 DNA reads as TGTGCCTGGACCCGCTCGGGGGACCAGCCCCAGCATTTT.

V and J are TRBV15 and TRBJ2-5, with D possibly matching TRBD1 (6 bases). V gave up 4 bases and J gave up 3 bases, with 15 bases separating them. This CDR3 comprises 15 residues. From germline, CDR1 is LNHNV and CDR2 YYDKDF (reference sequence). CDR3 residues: CATSKSDSKKETQYF. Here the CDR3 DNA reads TGTGCCACCAGCAAGTCGGACAGCAAGAAAGAGACCCAGTACTTC.

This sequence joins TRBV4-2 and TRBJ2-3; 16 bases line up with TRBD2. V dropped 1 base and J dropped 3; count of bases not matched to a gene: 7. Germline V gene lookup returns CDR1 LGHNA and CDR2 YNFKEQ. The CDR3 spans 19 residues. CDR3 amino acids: CASSQAGTSGGAETDTQYF. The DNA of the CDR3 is TGTGCCAGCAGCCAAGCAGGGACTAGCGGGGGGGCCGAGACAGATACGCAGTATTTT.

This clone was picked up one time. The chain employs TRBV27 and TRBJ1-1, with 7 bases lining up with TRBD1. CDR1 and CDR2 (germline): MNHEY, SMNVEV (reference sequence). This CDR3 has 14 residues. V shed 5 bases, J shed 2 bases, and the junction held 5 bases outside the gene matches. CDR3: CASSTDRANTEAFF. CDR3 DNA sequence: TGTGCCAGCAGTACCGACAGGGCCAACACTGAAGCTTTCTTT.

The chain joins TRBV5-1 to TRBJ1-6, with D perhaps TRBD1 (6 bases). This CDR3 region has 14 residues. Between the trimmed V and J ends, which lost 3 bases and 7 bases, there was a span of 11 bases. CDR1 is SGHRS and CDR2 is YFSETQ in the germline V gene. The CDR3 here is CASSSGTMNSPLHF. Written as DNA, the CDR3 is TGCGCCAGCAGCTCCGGGACAATGAATTCACCCCTCCACTTT.